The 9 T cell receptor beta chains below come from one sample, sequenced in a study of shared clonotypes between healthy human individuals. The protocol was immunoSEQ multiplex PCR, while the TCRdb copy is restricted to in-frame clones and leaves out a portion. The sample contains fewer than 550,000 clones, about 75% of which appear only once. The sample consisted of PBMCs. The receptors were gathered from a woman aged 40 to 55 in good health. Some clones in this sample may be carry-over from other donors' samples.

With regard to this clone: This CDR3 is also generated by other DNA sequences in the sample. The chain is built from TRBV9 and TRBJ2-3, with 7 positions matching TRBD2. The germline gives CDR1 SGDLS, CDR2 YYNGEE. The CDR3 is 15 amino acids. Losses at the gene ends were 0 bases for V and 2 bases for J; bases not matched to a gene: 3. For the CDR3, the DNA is TGTGCCAGCAGCGTAGGGGCGGGAGACACAGATACGCAGTATTTT. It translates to CASSVGAGDTDTQYF.

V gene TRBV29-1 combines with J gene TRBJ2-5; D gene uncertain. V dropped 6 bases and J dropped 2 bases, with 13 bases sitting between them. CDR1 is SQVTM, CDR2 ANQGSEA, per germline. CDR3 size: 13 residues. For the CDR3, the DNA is TGCAGCGTGGAGAGACTCGCTCAAGAGACCCAGTACTTC. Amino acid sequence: CSVERLAQETQYF.

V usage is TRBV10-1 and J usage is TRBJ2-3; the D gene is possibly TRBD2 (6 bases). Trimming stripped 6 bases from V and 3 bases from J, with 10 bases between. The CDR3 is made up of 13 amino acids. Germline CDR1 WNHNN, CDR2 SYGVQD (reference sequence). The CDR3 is CASSSRGTDTQYF. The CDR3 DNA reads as TGCGCCAGCAGCAGTCGGGGGACAGATACGCAGTATTTT.

CDR3 loop: CASSLGTRFYEQYF. The CDR3 DNA reads as TGTGCCAGCAGCTTAGGGACACGATTCTACGAGCAGTACTTC. The chain combines TRBV13 with TRBJ2-7, with no clear D. Germline values: CDR1 PRHDT, CDR2 FYEKMQ (reference sequence). This CDR3 contains 14 residues. V lost 0 bases and J 3 bases, leaving 9 bases between the germline ends.

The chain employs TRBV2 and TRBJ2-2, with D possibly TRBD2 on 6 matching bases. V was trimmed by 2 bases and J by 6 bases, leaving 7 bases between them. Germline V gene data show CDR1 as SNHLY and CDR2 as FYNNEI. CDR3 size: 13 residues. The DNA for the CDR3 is TGTGCCAGCAGTGAATCGGGAGCCGGGGAGCTGTTTTTT. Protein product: CASSESGAGELFF.

This CDR3 reads CASRFQGYNEQFF. CDR3 nucleotides: TGTGCCAGCAGGTTCCAGGGCTACAATGAGCAGTTCTTC. V and J are TRBV28 and TRBJ2-1, with a weak D call TRBD1 (5 bases). The V end was cut by 6 bases, the J end by 3 bases, with 9 bases between. This CDR3 is 13 amino acids long. Germline loops: CDR1 MDHEN, CDR2 SYDVKM.

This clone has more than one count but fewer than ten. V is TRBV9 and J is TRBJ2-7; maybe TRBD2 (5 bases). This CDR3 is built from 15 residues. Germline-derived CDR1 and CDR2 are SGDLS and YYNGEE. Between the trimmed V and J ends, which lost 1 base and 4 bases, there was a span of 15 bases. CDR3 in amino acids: CASSVNDWGAYEQYF. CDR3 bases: TGTGCCAGCAGCGTAAATGACTGGGGAGCGTACGAGCAGTACTTC.

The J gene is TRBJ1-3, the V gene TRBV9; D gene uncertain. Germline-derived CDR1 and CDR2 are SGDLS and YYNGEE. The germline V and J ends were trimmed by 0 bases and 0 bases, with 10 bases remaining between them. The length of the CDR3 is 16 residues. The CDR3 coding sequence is TGTGCCAGCAGCGTAGGGCCCCAGATCTCTGGAAACACCATATATTTT. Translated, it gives CASSVGPQISGNTIYF.

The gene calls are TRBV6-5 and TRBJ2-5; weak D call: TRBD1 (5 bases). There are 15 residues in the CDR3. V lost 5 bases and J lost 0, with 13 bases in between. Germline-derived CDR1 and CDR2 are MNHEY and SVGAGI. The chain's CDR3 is CASSNRQSHQETQYF. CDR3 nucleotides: TGTGCCAGCAGTAACCGACAGTCCCACCAAGAGACCCAGTACTTC.